Listed here are 14 T cell receptor beta chains from one sample, sequenced in a study of T cells in Graves' hyperthyroidism and ophthalmopathy. RNA transcripts yielded amplified TCR beta CDR3 regions. HTBI primers were employed in a first-round RT-PCR of the TCR CDR3. A single record per CDR3 protein comes from TCRdb applying MiXCR to the multiplex PCR reads. The sample carries 650,000 to 800,000 distinct CDR3 sequences, 40% to 55% recorded once. Input material: peripheral blood or thyroid tissue (not recorded which). Receptors originate from an adult man with Graves' disease, either hyperthyroidism or ophthalmopathy (not recorded which).

This chain links TRBV29-1 with TRBJ1-3; unclear D gene. The V end was cut by 8 bases, the J end by 0 bases, with 11 bases between. From germline, CDR1 is SQVTM and CDR2 ANQGSEA. The CDR3 loop spans 13 amino acids. CDR3 sequence reads: CSSLGGSGNTIYF. Written as DNA, the CDR3 is TGCAGCAGTTTAGGTGGCTCTGGAAACACCATATATTTT.

This clonotype was seen only once. V is TRBV12-3 or TRBV12-4 and J is TRBJ1-5, with 9 bases that match TRBD1. The CDR3 totals 15 residues. Trimming at V came to 6 bases and at J to 3 bases, leaving 6 bases not matched to a gene. CDR3 loop: CASRPGTGPNQPQHF. For the CDR3, the DNA is TGTGCCAGCAGACCCGGGACAGGGCCCAATCAGCCCCAGCATTTT.

This clonotype was seen repeatedly, ten times or more. The chain joins TRBV7-2 to TRBJ1-6; D unclear. The CDR3 sequence is 14 residues long. The ends were cut back, 6 bases at V and 7 bases at J, with 13 bases in the middle. The V gene's germline CDR1 is SGHTA and CDR2 FQGNSA. The CDR3 DNA reads TGTGCCAGCAGGGACCAAGATGGCAATTCACCCCTCCACTTT. Its protein is CASRDQDGNSPLHF.

The table lists this clonotype with many counts. The chain uses TRBV20-1 and TRBJ1-5, with TRBD1 identical over 8 bases. This CDR3 has 14 amino acids. V lost 2 bases and J lost 5; bases outside the gene matches: 5. CDR1 DFQATT and CDR2 SNEGSKA come from the germline V gene (reference sequence). CDR3 coding DNA: TGCAGTGCTAGATCTGGACAGGGAGATCAGCCCCAGCATTTT. Translated: CSARSGQGDQPQHF.

This clonotype appeared many times. The chain employs TRBV10-3 and TRBJ1-1; D is perhaps TRBD1 (5 bases). The CDR3 length is 13 residues. The germline CDR1 and CDR2 sequences are ENHRY and SYGVKD. Trimming shortened V by 2 bases and J by 4 bases, and 8 bases separated the two germline ends. The CDR3 loop is CAISEGGITEAFF. Here the CDR3 DNA reads TGTGCCATCAGTGAGGGGGGGATCACTGAAGCTTTCTTT.

Note on this clonotype: A much larger clone lies a single base off, so this may be a read error. The chain uses TRBV5-1 and TRBJ1-1; D unclear. There are 14 residues in the CDR3. CDR1 and CDR2 from the germline V gene are SGHRS and YFSETQ. In DNA form, the CDR3 reads TGCGCCAACAGCTTGGACGTGGAGAACACTGAAGCTTTCTTT. This sequence encodes CANSLDVENTEAFF.

This clonotype was picked up many times. The rearrangement links TRBV7-9 to TRBJ1-3; 7 bases map to TRBD1. The CDR3 spans 15 residues. Germline V gives CDR1 SEHNR, CDR2 FQNEAQ (reference sequence). Trimming took 3 bases from V and 0 from J; bases not matched to a gene: 2. The CDR3: CASSFRGVSGNTIYF. The CDR3 DNA is TGTGCCAGCAGCTTCAGGGGGGTCTCTGGAAACACCATATATTTT.

This clonotype was found once. Sequence at one end of the junction differs from germline and may be a read error. V usage is TRBV20-1 and J usage is TRBJ2-7, with 8 positions matching TRBD2. This CDR3 is 14 amino acids long. The germline V gene has CDR1 DFQATT and CDR2 SNEGSKA (reference sequence). The CDR3 nucleotides are TGCAGTGCTATGACCGGGACTAGATCCTACGGGCAGTACTTC. Protein product: CSAMTGTRSYGQYF.

As for this clonotype: An end of the junction differs from the germline gene, which may be a read error. The chain employs TRBV7-2 and TRBJ1-5; 7 positions match TRBD1. CDR1 and CDR2 (germline): SGHTA, FQGNSA. CDR3 size: 15 residues. CDR3 nucleotide sequence: TGTGCCAGCAGCGCCTCAGGGGGTTCGAGACAGCCCCAGCCTTTT. Translating gives CASSASGGSRQPQPF.

This sequence joins TRBV5-1 and TRBJ2-2; tentatively, D is TRBD1 or TRBD2 (5 bases each). Trimming pared 4 bases from V and 0 bases from J, leaving 10 bases between. The CDR3 extends over 15 amino acids. Germline V gene sequence: CDR1 SGHRS, CDR2 YFSETQ. CDR3: CASSPGPSNTGELFF. CDR3 nucleotides: TGCGCCAGCAGCCCGGGACCGTCGAACACCGGGGAGCTGTTTTTT.

In its sample, this clonotype was seen once. The chain has TRBV20-1 and TRBJ1-6; D unclear. The CDR3 spans 12 residues. The germline V gene encodes CDR1 DFQATT and CDR2 SNEGSKA (reference sequence). Trimming took off 4 bases at V and 7 bases at J, with 8 bases between the two ends. The DNA of the CDR3 is TGCAGTGCTAAAGGACGGAATTCACCCCTCCACTTT. Translated: CSAKGRNSPLHF.

The chain combines TRBV20-1 with TRBJ1-3, with no clear D. Germline values: CDR1 DFQATT, CDR2 SNEGSKA (reference sequence). The CDR3 runs 14 residues. Trimming stripped 1 base from V and 0 bases from J, with 7 bases between. The CDR3 sequence is CSARAPSSGNTIYF. Written as DNA, the CDR3 is TGCAGTGCTAGAGCACCGAGCTCTGGAAACACCATATATTTT.

This chain connects TRBV7-9 to TRBJ1-2; TRBD1 agrees at 11 bases. This CDR3 spans 14 amino acids. The junction had 7 bases not matched to a gene; V was cut back by 6 bases and J by 7 bases. The germline V gene has CDR1 SEHNR and CDR2 FQNEAQ (reference sequence). The CDR3 nucleotides are TGTGCCAGCAGTTGGACAGGGGGCGATGGTGGCTACACCTTC. Its translation: CASSWTGGDGGYTF.

The V call is TRBV7-8, the J call TRBJ1-4; 7 nucleotides match TRBD1. The CDR3 extends over 16 amino acids. J gave up 0 bases and V 5 bases, and 6 bases lay outside the gene matches. CDR1 and CDR2 (germline): SGHVS, FQNEAQ. The CDR3 coding sequence is TGTGCCAGCAGCATCGGACAGGACTCAACTAATGAAAAACTGTTTTTT. This codes for CASSIGQDSTNEKLFF.